The 13 T cell receptor beta chains below come from one sample, sequenced in a study of T cells in localized non-small cell lung cancer. Produced via immunoSEQ multiplex PCR; TCRdb's table is partial and in-frame only. Counted here are 35,000 to 40,000 clones, over 70% occurring once; the ten biggest clones make up around 2.8%. Sample: peripheral blood, taken before any cancer treatment. These receptors originate from a woman between 35 and 75 years old with stage I lung adenocarcinoma.

The J gene is TRBJ2-5, the V gene TRBV5-1; 11 bases agree with TRBD2. J lost 2 bases, V lost 0 bases, and 3 bases had no gene match. Germline CDR1 is SGHRS and CDR2 is YFSETQ. The CDR3 has 16 amino acids. DNA for the CDR3: TGCGCCAGCAGCTTGGTTCTAGCGGGGGGACAAGAGACCCAGTACTTC. Translated, it gives CASSLVLAGGQETQYF.

V is TRBV6-1 and J is TRBJ1-2; 8 bases are a match to TRBD1. Germline CDR1 is MNHNS and CDR2 is SASEGT. The CDR3 covers 15 residues. J gave up 8 bases and V 3 bases, and 11 bases lay outside the gene matches. The CDR3 protein is CASSEGGQATMGYTF. As DNA, the CDR3 is TGTGCCAGCAGTGAGGGGGGACAGGCTACTATGGGCTACACCTTC.

This clone was recorded a few times. V is TRBV4-1 and J is TRBJ2-4; 7 bases match TRBD2. The germline V gene has CDR1 MGHRA and CDR2 YSYEKL. V gave up 1 base and J gave up 0 bases; unmatched junction bases: 18. The CDR3 loop spans 21 amino acids. CDR3 protein: CASSQGKATAGSVLAKNIQYF. CDR3 DNA: TGCGCCAGCAGCCAAGGGAAGGCTACAGCGGGATCCGTTCTAGCCAAAAACATTCAGTACTTC.

J is TRBJ1-1 and V is TRBV5-4, with D uncertain. Germline V gene sequence: CDR1 SGHNT, CDR2 YYREEE (reference sequence). V lost 0 bases to trimming and J lost 4 bases, with 4 bases between them. The CDR3 covers 12 residues. The DNA of the CDR3 is TGTGCCAGCAGCTTGGTCGGCACTGAAGCTTTCTTT. Amino acids: CASSLVGTEAFF.

This chain joins TRBV5-3 and TRBJ1-2; no clear D. TRBV5-3 is flagged as an ORF with uncertain function. V lost 0 bases and J 6 bases, leaving 15 bases between the germline ends. This CDR3 is built from 15 residues. The CDR3: CARSLGTPVVDGYTF. The CDR3, as DNA: TGTGCCAGAAGCTTGGGGACCCCGGTAGTCGATGGCTACACCTTC.

The V gene is TRBV25-1, the J gene TRBJ2-1; D gene unclear. CDR3 length: 14 amino acids. Germline V lookup: CDR1 MGHDK, CDR2 SYGVNS. V lost 1 base and J lost 10, with 14 bases in between. The CDR3 spells CASSESLTIGEQFF. CDR3 sequence (DNA): TGTGCCAGCAGTGAATCTCTTACAATAGGCGAGCAGTTCTTC.

This chain links TRBV6-1 with TRBJ2-7, with D possibly matching TRBD1 (6 bases). Germline V lookup: CDR1 MNHNS, CDR2 SASEGT. Trimming left V 1 base short and J 2 bases short, with 15 bases between. The CDR3 runs to 16 residues. The CDR3 DNA sequence: TGTGCCAGCAGTGAAGGGGGGCAGGGCTTAGCCTACGAGCAGTACTTC. It codes for CASSEGGQGLAYEQYF.

The genes are TRBV19 and TRBJ2-7; 11 bases agree with TRBD2. CDR3 length: 15 residues. V was pared by 3 bases and J by 3 bases, with 4 bases of the junction left unmatched. Germline V CDR1 and CDR2: LNHDA, SQIVND (reference sequence). CDR3 protein: CASSIPGLADYEQYF. The CDR3 DNA follows: TGTGCCAGTAGTATCCCGGGACTAGCGGACTACGAGCAGTACTTC.

V and J are TRBV15 and TRBJ2-6; no reliable D call. Trimming cost V 3 bases and J 0 bases, with 9 bases left between them. From germline, CDR1 is LNHNV and CDR2 YYDKDF (reference sequence). CDR3 length: 16 residues. In DNA form, the CDR3 reads TGTGCCACCAGCAGCCTATTAAACTCTGGGGCCAACGTCCTGACTTTC. It translates to CATSSLLNSGANVLTF.

This clone was seen only once. The chain links TRBV5-1 to TRBJ1-6; 7 positions match TRBD1. The germline CDR1 and CDR2 sequences are SGHRS and YFSETQ. V lost 0 bases, J lost 0 bases, and 6 bases stayed unmatched. The CDR3 sequence is 18 residues long. In nucleotides, the CDR3 is TGCGCCAGCAGCTTGGACCCAGGGGGTAGCTCCTATAATTCACCCCTCCACTTT. Translating it yields CASSLDPGGSSYNSPLHF.

The chain links TRBV7-6 to TRBJ1-3; 7 nucleotides match TRBD1. Trimming took 5 bases from V and 4 from J; bases not matched to a gene: 11. CDR3 length equals 16 residues. The V gene's germline CDR1 is SGHVS and CDR2 FNYEAQ. CDR3 protein: CASSETTGLGGNTIYF. For the CDR3, the DNA is TGTGCCAGCAGCGAAACGACAGGGCTTGGCGGAAACACCATATATTTT.

The rearrangement uses TRBV2 and TRBJ1-1, with 8 bases matching TRBD1. The CDR3 has 15 residues. CDR1 is SNHLY and CDR2 is FYNNEI in the germline V gene. Trimming removed 3 bases from V and 1 base from J; junction bases left unmatched: 4. The CDR3 is CASSEQGAANTEAFF. The CDR3 nucleotides are TGTGCCAGCAGTGAGCAGGGGGCTGCGAACACTGAAGCTTTCTTT.

This chain connects TRBV2 to TRBJ2-7; D is possibly TRBD1 (5 bases). CDR1 is SNHLY, CDR2 FYNNEI, per germline. This CDR3 is 12 amino acids long. V lost 5 bases, J lost 3 bases, and 8 bases lay in between. The CDR3 loop is CASSPGFYEQYF. CDR3 in DNA: TGTGCCAGCAGTCCAGGGTTCTACGAGCAGTACTTC.